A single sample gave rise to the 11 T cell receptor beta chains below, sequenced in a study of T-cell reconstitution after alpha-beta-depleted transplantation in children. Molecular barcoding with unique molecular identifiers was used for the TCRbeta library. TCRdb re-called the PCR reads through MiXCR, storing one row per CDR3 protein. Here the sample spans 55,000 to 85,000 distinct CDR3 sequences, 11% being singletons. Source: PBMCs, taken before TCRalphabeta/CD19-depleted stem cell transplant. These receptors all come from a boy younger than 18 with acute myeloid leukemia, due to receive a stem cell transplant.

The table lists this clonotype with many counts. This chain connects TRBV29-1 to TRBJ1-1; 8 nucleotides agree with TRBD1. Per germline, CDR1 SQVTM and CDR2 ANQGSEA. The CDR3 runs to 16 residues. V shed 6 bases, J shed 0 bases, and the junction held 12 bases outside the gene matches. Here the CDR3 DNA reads TGCAGCGTCCTGCCCGGGACAGGAGGCATGAACACTGAAGCTTTCTTT. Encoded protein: CSVLPGTGGMNTEAFF.

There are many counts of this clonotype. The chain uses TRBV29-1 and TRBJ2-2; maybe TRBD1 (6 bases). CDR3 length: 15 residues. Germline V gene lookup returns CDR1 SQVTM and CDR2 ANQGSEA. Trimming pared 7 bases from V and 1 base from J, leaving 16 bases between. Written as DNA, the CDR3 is TGCAGCGCTGTACAGGGTCCGGTGAACACCGGGGAGCTGTTTTTT. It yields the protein CSAVQGPVNTGELFF.

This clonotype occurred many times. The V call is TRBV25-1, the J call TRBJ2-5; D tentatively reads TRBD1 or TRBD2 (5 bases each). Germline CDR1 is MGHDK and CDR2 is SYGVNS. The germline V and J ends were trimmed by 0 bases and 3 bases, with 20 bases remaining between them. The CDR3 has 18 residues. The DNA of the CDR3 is TGTGCCAGCAGTGAATACCTGGGGGTAATTTTGGGTGAAGAGACCCAGTACTTC. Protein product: CASSEYLGVILGEETQYF.

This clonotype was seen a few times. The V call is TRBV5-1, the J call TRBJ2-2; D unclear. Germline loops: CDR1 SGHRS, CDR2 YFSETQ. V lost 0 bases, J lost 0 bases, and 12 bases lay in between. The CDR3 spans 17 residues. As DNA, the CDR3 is TGCGCCAGCAGCTTGGGTAGTGGAAGGTCGAACACCGGGGAGCTGTTTTTT. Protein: CASSLGSGRSNTGELFF.

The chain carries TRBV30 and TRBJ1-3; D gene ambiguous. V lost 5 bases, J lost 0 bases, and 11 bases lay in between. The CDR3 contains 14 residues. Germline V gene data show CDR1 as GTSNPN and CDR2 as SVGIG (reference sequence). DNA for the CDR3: TGTGCCTGGCAGACGGGGAGCTCTGGAAACACCATATATTTT. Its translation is CAWQTGSSGNTIYF. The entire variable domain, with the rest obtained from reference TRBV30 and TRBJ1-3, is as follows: SQTIHQWPATLVQPVGSPLSLECTVEGTSNPNLYWYRQAAGRGLQLLFYSVGIGQISSEVPQNLSASRPQDRQFILSSKKLLLSDSGFYLCAWQTGSSGNTIYFGEGSWLTVV.

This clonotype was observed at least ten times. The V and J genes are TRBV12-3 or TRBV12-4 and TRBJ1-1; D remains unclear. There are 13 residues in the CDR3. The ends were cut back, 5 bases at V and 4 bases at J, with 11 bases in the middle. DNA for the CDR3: TGTGCCAGCAGTGCCAACAGTTTCACTGAAGCTTTCTTT. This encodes CASSANSFTEAFF.

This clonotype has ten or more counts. The CDR3 loop reads CASSPRSTGELFF. Here the CDR3 DNA reads TGTGCCAGCAGCCCCCGGAGCACCGGGGAGCTGTTTTTT. The V gene is TRBV6-2 or TRBV6-3, the J gene TRBJ2-2; D is uncertain. Germline V gene lookup returns CDR1 MNHEY and CDR2 SVGEGT. This CDR3 region has 13 residues. The V end lost 6 bases, the J end lost 4 bases, and 9 bases lay between the germline ends.

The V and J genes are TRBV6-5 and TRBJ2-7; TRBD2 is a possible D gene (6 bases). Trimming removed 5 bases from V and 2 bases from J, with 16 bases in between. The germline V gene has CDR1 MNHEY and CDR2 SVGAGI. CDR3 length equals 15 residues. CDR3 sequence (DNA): TGTGCCAGCAGTGGCGGGACCGGGCGCACCTACGAGCAGTACTTC. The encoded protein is CASSGGTGRTYEQYF.

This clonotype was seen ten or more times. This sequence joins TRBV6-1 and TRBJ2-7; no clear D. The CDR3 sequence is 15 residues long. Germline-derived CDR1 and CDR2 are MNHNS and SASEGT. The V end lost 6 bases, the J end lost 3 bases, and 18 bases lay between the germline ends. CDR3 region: CASSPGVRVSYEQYF. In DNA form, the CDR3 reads TGTGCCAGCAGCCCGGGTGTCCGGGTAAGCTACGAGCAGTACTTC.

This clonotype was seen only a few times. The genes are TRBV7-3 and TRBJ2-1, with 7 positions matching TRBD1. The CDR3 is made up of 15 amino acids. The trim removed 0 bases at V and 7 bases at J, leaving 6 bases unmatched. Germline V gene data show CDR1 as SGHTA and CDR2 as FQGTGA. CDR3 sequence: CASSLTGQTGNEQFF. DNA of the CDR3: TGTGCCAGCAGCTTAACGGGACAGACAGGGAATGAGCAGTTCTTC.

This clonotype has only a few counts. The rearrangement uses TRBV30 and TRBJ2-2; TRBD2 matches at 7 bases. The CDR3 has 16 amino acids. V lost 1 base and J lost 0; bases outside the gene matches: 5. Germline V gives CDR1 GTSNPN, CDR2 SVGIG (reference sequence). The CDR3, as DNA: TGTGCCTGGAGTGCTGGACTAGAGACGAACACCGGGGAGCTGTTTTTT. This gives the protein CAWSAGLETNTGELFF.